The 28 T cell receptor beta chains reported below all come from one sample, sequenced in a study of OX40 agonist ivuxolimab in advanced cancers. Here immunoSEQ multiplex PCR was the method, and the copy in TCRdb shows in-frame clones only, minus some. This sample carries fewer than 7,500 clones, roughly 88% of them seen once, and the ten largest clones take roughly 36%. The sequences come from CD4+ or CD8+ T cells sorted from blood, collected in a trial of the OX40 agonist ivuxolimab. The receptors were sampled from an adult with an advanced solid tumor such as melanoma, head and neck, liver or kidney cancer.

This clone was detected only once. This rearrangement joins TRBV2 to TRBJ2-5; 8 nucleotides agree with TRBD2. Per the germline V gene, CDR1 is SNHLY and CDR2 is FYNNEI. The CDR3 has 15 amino acids. V shed 10 bases, J shed 3 bases, and the junction held 13 bases outside the gene matches. The CDR3 reads CATRWIAGGEETQYF. As DNA, the CDR3 is TGTGCCACCCGTTGGATTGCGGGAGGAGAAGAGACCCAGTACTTC. The complete variable domain, with remaining parts taken from reference TRBV2 and TRBJ2-5, reads EPEVTQTPSHQVTQMGQEVILRCVPISNHLYFYWYRQILGQKVEFLVSFYNNEISEKSEIFDDQFSVERPDGSNFTLKIRSTKLEDSAMYFCATRWIAGGEETQYFGPGTRLLVL.

The chain is built from TRBV27 and TRBJ2-1, with 8 nucleotides matching TRBD2. This CDR3 is built from 16 residues. J gave up 7 bases and V 1 base, and 9 bases lay outside the gene matches. CDR1 is MNHEY and CDR2 is SMNVEV in the germline V gene (reference sequence). The CDR3, as DNA: TGTGCCAGCAGTTTATTGGGGCGGGGGGTTTCAAATGAGCAGTTCTTC. Translating gives CASSLLGRGVSNEQFF.

This clone showed up just a few times. The chain couples TRBV6-4 to TRBJ1-2; D is uncertain. Germline CDR1 MRHNA, CDR2 SNTAGT. This CDR3 is built from 15 residues. The V end lost 5 bases, the J end lost 1 base, and 14 bases lay between the germline ends. The CDR3 DNA reads TGTGCCAGCAGTCCACTCGCGCGGCTTAACTATGGCTACACCTTC. It specifies CASSPLARLNYGYTF.

CDR3 in amino acids: CASSEFGAQDGYTF. CDR3 DNA: TGTGCCAGCAGTGAATTTGGGGCGCAAGATGGCTACACCTTC. The J gene is TRBJ1-2, the V gene TRBV2, with D possibly matching TRBD1 (5 bases). Deletions cut 2 bases from V and 6 bases from J, with 13 bases between. Looked up from germline, CDR1 is SNHLY and CDR2 is FYNNEI. The CDR3 covers 14 residues.

The DNA of the CDR3 is TGTGCCAGCAGCTTGGGAGACAGGGGTACCGGGGAGCTGTTTTTT. Protein: CASSLGDRGTGELFF. This chain links TRBV5-6 with TRBJ2-2, with 8 bases aligning to TRBD1. This CDR3 comprises 15 residues. Germline V lookup: CDR1 SGHDT, CDR2 YYEEEE. V dropped 0 bases and J dropped 5; count of bases not matched to a gene: 3.

V and J are TRBV27 and TRBJ2-7; 7 nucleotides agree with TRBD2. CDR3 length equals 15 residues. The trim removed 6 bases at V and 2 bases at J, leaving 10 bases unmatched. Germline values: CDR1 MNHEY, CDR2 SMNVEV (reference sequence). CDR3 in amino acids: CASRVAGRLAYEQYF. Written as DNA, the CDR3 is TGTGCCAGCAGAGTAGCGGGCAGGCTCGCCTACGAGCAGTACTTC.

The J gene is TRBJ2-2, the V gene TRBV9; D unresolved. Per germline, CDR1 SGDLS and CDR2 YYNGEE. This CDR3 spans 14 amino acids. Trimming took off 0 bases at V and 4 bases at J, with 7 bases between the two ends. The CDR3 DNA reads TGTGCCAGCAGCGTAGGTGTGTCCACCGGGGAGCTGTTTTTT. Translation gives CASSVGVSTGELFF.

As DNA, the CDR3 is TGTGCCAGCAGCTTCAGTTACGAGCAGTACTTC. Translated: CASSFSYEQYF. The V and J genes are TRBV5-5 and TRBJ2-7; D uncertain. V was shortened by 2 bases and J by 4 bases, with 4 bases between the two germline ends. CDR3 length: 11 amino acids. Per germline, CDR1 SGHKS and CDR2 YYEKEE (reference sequence).

The chain links TRBV5-4 to TRBJ2-7, with a possible D match to TRBD2 (6 bases). Germline V CDR1 and CDR2: SGHNT, YYREEE (reference sequence). V was shortened by 4 bases and J by 3 bases, with 23 bases between the two germline ends. The CDR3 consists of 17 residues. The CDR3 DNA reads as TGTGCCAGCAGCGACGCGCAAGGGCGGGAAGGGATCTACGAGCAGTACTTC. Amino acid sequence: CASSDAQGREGIYEQYF.

This chain connects TRBV15 to TRBJ1-3; D is possibly TRBD1 (6 bases). Trimming took 0 bases from V and 5 from J, leaving 17 bases between them. CDR3 size: 17 residues. The V gene's germline CDR1 is LNHNV and CDR2 YYDKDF (reference sequence). CDR3 DNA sequence: TGTGCCACCAGCAGAGATCTGGACAGATTAAACAGAAACACCATATATTTT. Translated, it gives CATSRDLDRLNRNTIYF.

This chain joins TRBV28 and TRBJ2-7; tentatively, D is TRBD2 (6 bases). V dropped 6 bases and J dropped 2 bases, with 14 bases sitting between them. The CDR3 extends over 14 amino acids. CDR1 is MDHEN, CDR2 SYDVKM, per germline. Here the CDR3 DNA reads TGTGCCAGCAGCCGCGGGGTAGGCACCTACGAGCAGTACTTC. Amino acid sequence: CASSRGVGTYEQYF. Full variable domain (outside the CDR3, taken from reference TRBV28 and TRBJ2-7): DVKVTQSSRYLVKRTGEKVFLECVQDMDHENMFWYRQDPGLGLRLIYFSYDVKMKEKGDIPEGYSVSREKKERFSLILESASTNQTSMYLCASSRGVGTYEQYFGPGTRLTVT.

The CDR3 sequence is CASSLTQVHGYTF. The CDR3 DNA is TGTGCCAGCAGCTTAACCCAGGTTCATGGCTACACCTTC. The chain joins TRBV11-2 to TRBJ1-2, with D unresolved. Trimming left V 2 bases short and J 6 bases short, with 10 bases between. The V gene's germline CDR1 is SGHAT and CDR2 FQNNGV. This CDR3 comprises 13 residues. Looking up the rest from reference TRBV11-2 and TRBJ1-2 gives the full variable domain: EAGVAQSPRYKIIEKRQSVAFWCNPISGHATLYWYQQILGQGPKLLIQFQNNGVVDDSQLPKDRFSAERLKGVDSTLKIQPAKLEDSAVYLCASSLTQVHGYTFGSGTRLTVV.

V gene TRBV19 combines with J gene TRBJ2-3; TRBD2 aligns across 7 bases. J was trimmed by 0 bases and V by 4 bases; bases with no gene match: 13. Germline V gives CDR1 LNHDA, CDR2 SQIVND (reference sequence). The CDR3 runs 18 residues. The CDR3 bases are TGTGCCAGTAGTACCCTCCCCCTACTAGCGTACAGCACAGATACGCAGTATTTT. Translated, it gives CASSTLPLLAYSTDTQYF.

The gene calls are TRBV29-1 and TRBJ1-3, with unresolved D. Between the trimmed V and J ends, which lost 0 bases and 1 base, there was a span of 7 bases. Germline-derived CDR1 and CDR2 are SQVTM and ANQGSEA. CDR3 length: 14 residues. The CDR3 sequence: CSVEDGGSGNTIYF. DNA of the CDR3: TGCAGCGTTGAAGATGGAGGATCTGGAAACACCATATATTTT.

The CDR3 nucleotides are TGTGCCAGCAGTTTATCGAAGAGGGATAGCAATCAGCCCCAGCATTTT. Translation: CASSLSKRDSNQPQHF. The chain has TRBV27 and TRBJ1-5; no clear D. The germline V and J ends were trimmed by 0 bases and 0 bases, with 9 bases remaining between them. Germline assignment: CDR1 MNHEY and CDR2 SMNVEV (reference sequence). This CDR3 has 16 residues.

The gene calls are TRBV27 and TRBJ1-1; possible D gene TRBD1, 5 bases. This CDR3 is 14 amino acids long. Between the trimmed V and J ends, which lost 6 bases and 6 bases, there was a span of 17 bases. CDR1 and CDR2 from the germline V gene are MNHEY and SMNVEV (reference sequence). For the CDR3, the DNA is TGTGCCAGCAGCCAGGGACGGGAATATCCTGAAGCTTTCTTT. It encodes CASSQGREYPEAFF.

This chain links TRBV11-2 with TRBJ2-2; D may be TRBD2 (5 bases). V lost 1 base and J lost 0, with 12 bases in between. This CDR3 is 17 amino acids long. CDR1 and CDR2 from the germline V gene are SGHAT and FQNNGV. The CDR3 loop reads CASSLAALAANTGELFF. Here the CDR3 DNA reads TGTGCCAGCAGCTTAGCGGCGCTAGCCGCGAACACCGGGGAGCTGTTTTTT.

V usage is TRBV7-9 and J usage is TRBJ2-2; D uncertain. CDR3 size: 12 residues. The V gene lost 4 bases and the J gene lost 7 bases, with 7 bases spanning the gap. The V gene's germline CDR1 is SEHNR and CDR2 FQNEAQ (reference sequence). The CDR3 DNA follows: TGTGCCAGCAGCTCCAGAGTCGGGGAGCTGTTTTTT. Amino acids: CASSSRVGELFF.

The V call is TRBV29-1, the J call TRBJ2-7; D is tentatively TRBD1 or TRBD2 (5 bases each). Trimming removed 4 bases at V and 2 bases at J, with 9 bases between. Germline loops: CDR1 SQVTM, CDR2 ANQGSEA. This CDR3 region has 12 residues. The CDR3 here is CSVGGVPYEQYF. CDR3 DNA: TGCAGCGTTGGAGGGGTCCCCTACGAGCAGTACTTC.

This chain links TRBV28 with TRBJ1-2, with 8 nucleotides matching TRBD1. Germline V CDR1 and CDR2: MDHEN, SYDVKM. Germline trimming cut 4 bases from V and 8 bases from J; bases unmatched to any gene: 9. The CDR3 has 14 amino acids. Here the CDR3 reads CASSSYRGSGGYTF. The DNA of the CDR3 is TGTGCCAGCAGTTCCTACAGGGGGAGTGGAGGCTACACCTTC.

The genes are TRBV29-1 and TRBJ1-2; maybe TRBD1 (6 bases). This CDR3 is 12 amino acids long. Germline values: CDR1 SQVTM, CDR2 ANQGSEA. The V end lost 2 bases, the J end lost 3 bases, and 7 bases lay between the germline ends. CDR3 protein: CSVESGDYGYTF. As DNA, the CDR3 is TGCAGCGTTGAATCAGGGGACTATGGCTACACCTTC.

The J gene is TRBJ1-3, the V gene TRBV9; no definite D call. Looked up from germline, CDR1 is SGDLS and CDR2 is YYNGEE. CDR3 length: 14 residues. The V end lost 2 bases, the J end lost 0 bases, and 6 bases lay between the germline ends. DNA for the CDR3: TGTGCCAGCAGCGTTGGGGACTCTGGAAACACCATATATTTT. It encodes CASSVGDSGNTIYF.

The rearrangement joins TRBV12-5 to TRBJ2-2; 7 bases are a match to TRBD2. This CDR3 contains 15 residues. V was pared by 10 bases and J by 2 bases, with 10 bases of the junction left unmatched. Germline-derived CDR1 and CDR2 are LGHNT and FRNRAP. CDR3 coding DNA: TGTGCTACCCATCAGACTAGCAAAAACACCGGGGAGCTGTTTTTT. It codes for CATHQTSKNTGELFF.

This chain joins TRBV5-6 and TRBJ2-7; tentatively, D is TRBD1 (6 bases). Germline V gives CDR1 SGHDT, CDR2 YYEEEE. Trimming took 0 bases from V and 2 from J, leaving 9 bases between them. The CDR3 length is 14 residues. DNA for the CDR3: TGTGCCAGCAGCTTGGTGGACAGAGCCTACGAGCAGTACTTC. This gives the protein CASSLVDRAYEQYF.

The chain employs TRBV12-2 and TRBJ2-5; no DNA check was done on the table's D call, TRBD1. TRBV12-2 is noted as a pseudogene. The CDR3 is 18 amino acids. CDR3 protein: CASRLLIRTGGGKETQYF. DNA of the CDR3: TGTGCAAGTCGCTTACTCATCCGGACAGGGGGCGGAAAAGAGACCCAGTACTTC.

The chain has TRBV5-1 and TRBJ1-1, with no clear D. Germline CDR1 reads SGHRS; CDR2 reads YFSETQ. CDR3 length: 15 amino acids. V was pared by 2 bases and J by 0 bases, with 11 bases between. As DNA, the CDR3 is TGCGCCAGCAGCTTTGTCGGGAGCATGAACACTGAAGCTTTCTTT. Residues: CASSFVGSMNTEAFF.

The chain employs TRBV7-9 and TRBJ2-5, with D possibly matching TRBD2 (6 bases). The CDR3 is 16 amino acids. Germline V gives CDR1 SEHNR, CDR2 FQNEAQ (reference sequence). V shed 3 bases and J shed 5 bases, with 19 bases lying between them. CDR3 bases: TGTGCCAGCAGCTTTTGGCTAGCGAGAGGGCGGGAGACCCAGTACTTC. Protein product: CASSFWLARGRETQYF.

This chain uses TRBV2 with TRBJ2-1; D possibly uses TRBD1 or TRBD2 (5 bases each). The V end lost 5 bases, the J end lost 5 bases, and 13 bases lay between the germline ends. The germline CDR1 and CDR2 sequences are SNHLY and FYNNEI. The length of the CDR3 is 14 residues. CDR3: CASSQWDPNNEQFF. The DNA of the CDR3 is TGTGCCAGCAGTCAGTGGGACCCAAACAATGAGCAGTTCTTC. Drawing the rest from reference TRBV2 and TRBJ2-1, the complete variable domain is EPEVTQTPSHQVTQMGQEVILRCVPISNHLYFYWYRQILGQKVEFLVSFYNNEISEKSEIFDDQFSVERPDGSNFTLKIRSTKLEDSAMYFCASSQWDPNNEQFFGPGTRLTVL.